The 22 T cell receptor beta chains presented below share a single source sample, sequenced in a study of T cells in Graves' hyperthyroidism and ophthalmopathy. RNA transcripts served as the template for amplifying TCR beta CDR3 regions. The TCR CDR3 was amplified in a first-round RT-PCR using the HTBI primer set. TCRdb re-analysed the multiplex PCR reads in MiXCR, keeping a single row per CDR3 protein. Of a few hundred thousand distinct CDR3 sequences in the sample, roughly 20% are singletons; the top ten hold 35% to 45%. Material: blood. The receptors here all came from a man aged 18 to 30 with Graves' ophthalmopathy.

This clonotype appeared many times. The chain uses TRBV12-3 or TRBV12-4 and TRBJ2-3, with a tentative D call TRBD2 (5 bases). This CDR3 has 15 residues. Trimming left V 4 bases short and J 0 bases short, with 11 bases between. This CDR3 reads CASSSRRGSTDTQYF. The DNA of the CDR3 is TGTGCCAGCAGTTCCCGACGGGGAAGCACAGATACGCAGTATTTT.

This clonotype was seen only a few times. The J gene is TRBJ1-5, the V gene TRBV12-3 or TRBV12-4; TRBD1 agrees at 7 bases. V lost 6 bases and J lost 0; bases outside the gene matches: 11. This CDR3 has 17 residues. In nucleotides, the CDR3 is TGTGCCAGCAGGGAAGGAGGGGGCGCGGATAGCAATCAGCCCCAGCATTTT. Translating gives CASREGGGADSNQPQHF.

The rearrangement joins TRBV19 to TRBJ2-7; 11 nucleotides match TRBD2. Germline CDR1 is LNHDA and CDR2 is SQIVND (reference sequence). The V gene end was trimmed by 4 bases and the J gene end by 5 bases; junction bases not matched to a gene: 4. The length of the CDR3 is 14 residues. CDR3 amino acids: CASSRGLAVNEQYF. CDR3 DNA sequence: TGTGCCAGTAGTAGGGGACTAGCGGTCAACGAGCAGTACTTC.

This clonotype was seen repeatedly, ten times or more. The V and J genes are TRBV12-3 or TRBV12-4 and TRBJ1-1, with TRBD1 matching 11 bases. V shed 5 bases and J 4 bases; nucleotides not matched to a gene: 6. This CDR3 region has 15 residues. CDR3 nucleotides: TGTGCCAGCAGTCGGCTGGGGACAGGGGGCACTGAAGCTTTCTTT. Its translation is CASSRLGTGGTEAFF.

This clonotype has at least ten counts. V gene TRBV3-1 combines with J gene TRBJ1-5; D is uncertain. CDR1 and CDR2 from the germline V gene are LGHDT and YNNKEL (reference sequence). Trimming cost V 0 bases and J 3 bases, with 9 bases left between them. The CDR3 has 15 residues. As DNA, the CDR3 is TGTGCCAGCAGCCAAGATCTACAACCCAATCAGCCCCAGCATTTT. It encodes CASSQDLQPNQPQHF.

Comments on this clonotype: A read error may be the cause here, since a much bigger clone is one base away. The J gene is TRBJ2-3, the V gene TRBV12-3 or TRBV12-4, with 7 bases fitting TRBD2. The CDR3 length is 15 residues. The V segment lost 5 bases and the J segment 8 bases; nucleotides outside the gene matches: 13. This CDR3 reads CASSPTSTVQGTQYF. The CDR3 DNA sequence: TGTGCCAGCAGTCCGACTAGCACGGTCCAGGGTACGCAGTATTTT.

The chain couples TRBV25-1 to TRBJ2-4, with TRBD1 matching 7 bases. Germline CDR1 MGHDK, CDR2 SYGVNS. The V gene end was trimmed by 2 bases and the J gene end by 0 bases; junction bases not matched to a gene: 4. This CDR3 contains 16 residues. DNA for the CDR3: TGTGCCAGCAGTGAACGGGACAGCCTAGCCAAAAACATTCAGTACTTC. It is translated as CASSERDSLAKNIQYF. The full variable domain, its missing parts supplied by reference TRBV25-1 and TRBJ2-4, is EADIYQTPRYLVIGTGKKITLECSQTMGHDKMYWYQQDPGMELHLIHYSYGVNSTEKGDLSSESTVSRIRTEHFPLTLESARPSHTSQYLCASSERDSLAKNIQYFGAGTRLSVL.

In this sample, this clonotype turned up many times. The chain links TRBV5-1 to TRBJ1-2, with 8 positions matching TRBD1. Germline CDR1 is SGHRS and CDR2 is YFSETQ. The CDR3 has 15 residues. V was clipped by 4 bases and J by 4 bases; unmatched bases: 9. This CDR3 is CASSEETGVFYGYTF. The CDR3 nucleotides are TGCGCCAGCAGCGAAGAGACAGGGGTTTTCTATGGCTACACCTTC.

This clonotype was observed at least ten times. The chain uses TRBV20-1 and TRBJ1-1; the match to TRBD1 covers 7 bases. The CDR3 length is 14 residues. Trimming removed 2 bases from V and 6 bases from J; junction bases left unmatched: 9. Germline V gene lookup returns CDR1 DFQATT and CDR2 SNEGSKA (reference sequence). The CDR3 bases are TGCAGTGCTAGAATCCGAGGGGGCGCGGCTGAAGCTTTCTTT. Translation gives CSARIRGGAAEAFF.

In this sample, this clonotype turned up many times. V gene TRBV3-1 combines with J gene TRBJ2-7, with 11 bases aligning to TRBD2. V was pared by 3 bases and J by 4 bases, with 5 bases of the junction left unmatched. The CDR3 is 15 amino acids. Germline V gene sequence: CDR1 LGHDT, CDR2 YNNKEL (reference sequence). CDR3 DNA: TGTGCCAGCAGCCACATTAGCGGGGGGGATTACGAGCAGTACTTC. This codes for CASSHISGGDYEQYF.

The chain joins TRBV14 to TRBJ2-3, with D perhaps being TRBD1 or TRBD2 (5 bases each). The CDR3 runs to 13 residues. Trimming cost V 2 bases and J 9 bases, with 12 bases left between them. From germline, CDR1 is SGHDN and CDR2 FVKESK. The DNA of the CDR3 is TGTGCCAGCAGCCAACGGGGTGAGGGGACGCAGTATTTT. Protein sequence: CASSQRGEGTQYF. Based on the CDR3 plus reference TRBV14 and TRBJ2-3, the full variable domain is EAGVTQFPSHSVIEKGQTVTLRCDPISGHDNLYWYRRVMGKEIKFLLHFVKESKQDESGMPNNRFLAERTGGTYSTLKVQPAELEDSGVYFCASSQRGEGTQYFGPGTRLTVL.

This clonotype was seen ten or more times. The CDR3 region has the DNA TGTGCCAGCAGCCGAAAGCCAGGGGGCGACTACAATGAGCAGTTCTTC. This gives the protein CASSRKPGGDYNEQFF. This chain joins TRBV7-6 and TRBJ2-1, with 8 bases aligning to TRBD1. The V segment lost 5 bases and the J segment 3 bases; nucleotides outside the gene matches: 9. The CDR3 contains 16 residues. Germline V gene sequence: CDR1 SGHVS, CDR2 FNYEAQ. Filled out from reference TRBV7-6 and TRBJ2-1, the complete variable domain reads GAGVSQSPRYKVTKRGQDVALRCDPISGHVSLYWYRQALGQGPEFLTYFNYEAQQDKSGLPNDRFSAERPEGSISTLTIQRTEQRDSAMYRCASSRKPGGDYNEQFFGPGTRLTVL.

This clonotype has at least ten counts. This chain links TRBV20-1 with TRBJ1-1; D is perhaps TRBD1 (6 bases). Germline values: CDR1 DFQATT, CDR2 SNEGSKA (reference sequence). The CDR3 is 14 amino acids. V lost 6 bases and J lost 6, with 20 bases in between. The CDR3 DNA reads TGCAGTGCACTTCCCCCGGGGGGCCGCGCTGAAGCTTTCTTT. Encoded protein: CSALPPGGRAEAFF.

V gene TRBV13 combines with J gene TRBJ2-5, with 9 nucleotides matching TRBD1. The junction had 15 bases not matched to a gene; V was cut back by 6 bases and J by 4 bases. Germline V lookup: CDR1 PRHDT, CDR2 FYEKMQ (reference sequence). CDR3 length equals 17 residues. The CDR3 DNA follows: TGTGCCAGCAGTCCTTACGAATTACAGGGGGCTGGAGAGACCCAGTACTTC. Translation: CASSPYELQGAGETQYF.

In DNA form, the CDR3 reads TGTGCCAGCAGTTTGGAGGTCCGGACCGATACGCAGTATTTT. Amino acid sequence: CASSLEVRTDTQYF. The chain is built from TRBV28 and TRBJ2-3; TRBD2 is a possible D gene (5 bases). Germline CDR1 MDHEN, CDR2 SYDVKM. There are 14 residues in the CDR3. V shed 3 bases and J shed 6 bases, with 13 bases lying between them.

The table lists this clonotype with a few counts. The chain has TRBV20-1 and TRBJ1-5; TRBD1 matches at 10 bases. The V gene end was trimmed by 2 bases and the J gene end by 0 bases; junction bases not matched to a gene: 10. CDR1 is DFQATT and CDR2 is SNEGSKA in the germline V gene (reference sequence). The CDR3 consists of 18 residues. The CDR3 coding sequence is TGCAGTGCTAGAAAACTTGGGACAGGGGATAATAGCAATCAGCCCCAGCATTTT. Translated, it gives CSARKLGTGDNSNQPQHF.

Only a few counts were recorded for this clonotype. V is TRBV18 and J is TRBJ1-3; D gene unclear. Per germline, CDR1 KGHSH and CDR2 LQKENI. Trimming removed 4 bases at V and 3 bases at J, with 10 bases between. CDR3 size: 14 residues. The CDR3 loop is CASSRDSIGNTIYF. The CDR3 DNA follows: TGTGCCAGCTCACGCGATTCAATTGGAAACACCATATATTTT. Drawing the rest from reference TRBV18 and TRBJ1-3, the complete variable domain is NAGVMQNPRHLVRRRGQEARLRCSPMKGHSHVYWYRQLPEEGLKFMVYLQKENIIDESGMPKERFSAEFPKEGPSILRIQQVVRGDSAAYFCASSRDSIGNTIYFGEGSWLTVV.

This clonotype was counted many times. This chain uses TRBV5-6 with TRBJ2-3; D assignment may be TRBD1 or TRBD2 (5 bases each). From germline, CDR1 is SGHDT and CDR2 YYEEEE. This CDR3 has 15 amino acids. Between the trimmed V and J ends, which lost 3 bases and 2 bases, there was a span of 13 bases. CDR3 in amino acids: CASSSEWGFTDTQYF. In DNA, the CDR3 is TGTGCCAGCAGCTCGGAGTGGGGGTTCACAGATACGCAGTATTTT.

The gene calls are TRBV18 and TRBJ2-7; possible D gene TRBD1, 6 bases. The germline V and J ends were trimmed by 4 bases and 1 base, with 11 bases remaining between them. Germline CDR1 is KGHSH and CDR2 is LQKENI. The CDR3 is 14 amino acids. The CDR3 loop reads CASSRTQGSYEQYF. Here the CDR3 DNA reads TGTGCCAGCTCACGGACCCAGGGGTCCTACGAGCAGTACTTC. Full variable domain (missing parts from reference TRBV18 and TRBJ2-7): NAGVMQNPRHLVRRRGQEARLRCSPMKGHSHVYWYRQLPEEGLKFMVYLQKENIIDESGMPKERFSAEFPKEGPSILRIQQVVRGDSAAYFCASSRTQGSYEQYFGPGTRLTVT.

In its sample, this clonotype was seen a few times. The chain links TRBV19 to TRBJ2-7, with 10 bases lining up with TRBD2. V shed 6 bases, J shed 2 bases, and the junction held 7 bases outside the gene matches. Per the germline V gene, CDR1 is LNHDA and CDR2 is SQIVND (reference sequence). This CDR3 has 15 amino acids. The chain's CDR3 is CASRQGTSVAYEQYF. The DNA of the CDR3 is TGTGCCAGTAGGCAAGGGACTAGCGTTGCCTACGAGCAGTACTTC.

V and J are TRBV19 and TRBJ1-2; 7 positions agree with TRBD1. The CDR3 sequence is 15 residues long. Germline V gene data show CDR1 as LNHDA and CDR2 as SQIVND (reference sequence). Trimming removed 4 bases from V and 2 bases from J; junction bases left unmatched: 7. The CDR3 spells CASSTRDRKNYGYTF. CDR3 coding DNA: TGTGCCAGTAGTACTCGGGACAGAAAAAACTATGGCTACACCTTC.

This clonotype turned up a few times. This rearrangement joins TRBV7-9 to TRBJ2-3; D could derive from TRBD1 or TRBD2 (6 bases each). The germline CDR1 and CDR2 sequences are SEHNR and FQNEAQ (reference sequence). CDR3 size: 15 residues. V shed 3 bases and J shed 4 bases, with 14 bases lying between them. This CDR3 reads CASSFGGGRSDTQYF. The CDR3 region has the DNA TGTGCCAGCAGCTTTGGAGGGGGGAGGTCAGATACGCAGTATTTT. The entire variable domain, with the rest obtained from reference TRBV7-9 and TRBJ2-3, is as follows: DTGVSQNPRHKITKRGQNVTFRCDPISEHNRLYWYRQTLGQGPEFLTYFQNEAQLEKSRLLSDRFSAERPKGSFSTLEIQRTEQGDSAMYLCASSFGGGRSDTQYFGPGTRLTVL.